This TCR beta chain was recovered during a study of robustness of blood B and T cell sequencing (dated by TCRdb to about 2018). With regard to the full study: The study aimed to determine how much peripheral blood is needed to reliably characterize an individual's TCRbeta and IgG repertoires. In each of the ten independently drawn blood samples, both the TCRbeta and the IgG repertoires were quantified. As technical replicates, two replicate TCRbeta cDNA libraries were prepared from one shared RNA pool derived from a single 10 ml draw. Broader findings and caveats from the paper: Overlap of rare TCRbeta clonotypes did not improve with pooling tubes, implying much larger blood volumes would be needed to capture them. Evidence of cross-contamination, likely resulting from batch processing, was observed in one pair of TCRbeta libraries, and the UMI-sequence pairs shared between the two libraries were removed. Combining 3 or 4 tubes (roughly 27-40 ml blood) brought coverage of the top 10,000 TCRbeta clonotypes close to saturation. Immediate fractionation was required for EDTA tubes, so the use of EDTA tubes in multi-site collections was limited. A full plateau was not reached by TCRbeta rarefaction curves, suggesting under-sequencing or many low-abundance clonotypes. Across technical replicate libraries, 85% to 95% of the top 10,000 TCRbeta clonotypes in one library were also found in the other. The 1,000 most abundant TCRbeta clonotypes from the pooled draws were detected in every single 10 ml sample.

TCRbeta repertoires were measured from mRNA instead of genomic DNA, an approach that captures expressed receptors. Buffy coat leukocytes were collected into Trizol, and RNA was extracted with the Direct-zol RNA MiniPrep Plus kit without cell sorting. To separate plasma, buffy coat and red blood cells, EDTA blood tubes were immediately centrifuged at 4 degrees C. Sequences SGHTA (CDR1) and FQGTGA (CDR2) are obtained from the germline V gene. The V end loses 2 bases and the J end loses 11 bases, and a stretch of 21 bases separates them. The CDR3 runs 15 amino acids, cysteine and phenylalanine included. Just the 45-base CDR3 DNA is kept, in frame starting at base 1. Libraries were prepared through PCR. Sequenced using an Illumina MiSeq. Synthesis of cDNA relied on SMARTScribe reverse transcriptase together with a 5' template-switch oligo that added a universal priming site. The template-switch oligo carried a 12-nucleotide random unique molecular identifier (UMI) that tagged each cDNA molecule. During reverse transcription, TCRbeta transcripts were targeted by chain-specific reverse primers. Uracil DNA glycosylase treatment removed residual template-switch adapters, and cDNA was purified with a Qiagen MinElute kit. For the first PCR, KAPA HiFi HotStart ReadyMix was used for 23 cycles, with amplification split across four 50 ul reactions containing step-out primers. Before further amplification, first-round PCR products were gel-purified. Illumina Nextera adapters were attached in a second PCR of 7 to 9 cycles, and the libraries were then purified and pooled. A 50-nucleotide 5' read captured the UMI barcode for each TCRbeta molecule. In the paper's pipeline: Reads were grouped by UMI into consensus reads using the MIGEC toolkit. PEAR was used to merge forward and reverse consensus reads, producing the final reads. Identical UMI-sequence pairs found in more than one library were treated as cross-sample contamination and removed by a custom decontamination script. MIGMAP, a wrapper around IgBLAST, was used for V(D)J assignment and CDR3 extraction. A TCR clonotype was defined as sharing the same V gene, J gene and CDR3 amino acid sequence, and CDR1 and CDR2 were not sequenced. TCRdb took the public reads, trimmed them with fastp at Q25, ran MiXCR for clone calling and kept in-frame beta chains. CDR3 protein duplicates are merged, each entry listing the most common genes and DNA. TCRdb assigned the V and J calls; the authors' analysis was not used. The sample yields about 3,600 distinct CDR3 sequences; about 50% were counted once. The ten largest clones add up to 20% to 30% of the sample.

Note on this clonotype: The antigen it recognizes is unknown. Per-base quality was not reported, and no clone a single base away is much larger than it.

The clonotype comes from a human donor in good health. Recombination linked TRBV7-3 to TRBJ1-1, with TRBD1 as a weak D call on 5 bases. Sequenced: peripheral blood. The nucleotide sequence reads as follows: TGTGCCAGCAGCTTAGGGGTTCCGGCAAAAGGGGCCGCTTTCTTT. It specifies CASSLGVPAKGAAFF.